These 30 T cell receptor beta chains share one sample of origin, sequenced in a study of OX40 agonist ivuxolimab in advanced cancers. The method was immunoSEQ multiplex PCR; TCRdb's version includes in-frame clones alone and lacks a portion of them. The data contain over 50,000 clones, roughly 82% of them seen just once; the ten biggest clones take up roughly 4%. The sequenced sample was CD4+ or CD8+ T cells sorted from blood, obtained in a trial of the OX40 agonist ivuxolimab. Every receptor here comes from an adult with an advanced solid tumor such as melanoma, head and neck, liver or kidney cancer.

The J gene is TRBJ1-2, the V gene TRBV27, with TRBD1 matching 9 bases. Germline CDR1 is MNHEY and CDR2 is SMNVEV (reference sequence). V trimming: 5 bases; J trimming: 7 bases; junction bases outside the gene matches: 2. This CDR3 region has 12 residues. The CDR3 protein is CASSPQGAGYTF. DNA of the CDR3: TGTGCCAGCAGTCCACAGGGGGCTGGCTACACCTTC.

V and J are TRBV29-1 and TRBJ1-5; possible D gene TRBD1, 6 bases. Germline V gene lookup returns CDR1 SQVTM and CDR2 ANQGSEA. The V and J ends lost 5 bases and 5 bases respectively, with 10 bases between them. The CDR3 runs to 12 residues. In DNA form, the CDR3 reads TGCAGCGTTCGTTCAGGGGATCAGCCCCAGCATTTT. Protein product: CSVRSGDQPQHF.

V usage is TRBV18 and J usage is TRBJ1-4; 7 nucleotides line up with TRBD1. In germline, CDR1 is KGHSH, CDR2 LQKENI. The CDR3 sequence is 14 residues long. J lost 4 bases, V lost 6 bases, and 5 bases had no gene match. The CDR3 DNA reads as TGTGCCAGCTCCCCGGGACAGTATAATGAAAAACTGTTTTTT. Amino acid sequence: CASSPGQYNEKLFF.

The chain has TRBV9 and TRBJ2-7; 10 positions agree with TRBD1. CDR1 and CDR2 from the germline V gene are SGDLS and YYNGEE. V gave up 0 bases and J gave up 1 base; unmatched junction bases: 19. There are 21 residues in the CDR3. In DNA, the CDR3 is TGTGCCAGCAGCGTAGCCCCCTTTGCGAGACAGGGGGCGCTTGGGTCCTACGAGCAGTACTTC. Amino acid sequence: CASSVAPFARQGALGSYEQYF.

V gene TRBV21-1 combines with J gene TRBJ2-3; the tabulated D call, TRBD2, remains unverified against the DNA. TRBV21-1 is a recognized pseudogene. The CDR3 spans 18 residues. The CDR3 region has the DNA TGTGCCAGCAGCAACGTATTATGGGGGGGATCAGCCAAAGATACGCAGTATTTT. Its protein product is CASSNVLWGGSAKDTQYF.

The V call is TRBV11-3, the J call TRBJ2-3, with D perhaps matching TRBD1 or TRBD2 (5 bases each). Germline V gene data show CDR1 as SGHNT and CDR2 as YENEEA. Trimming left V 2 bases short and J 4 bases short, with 13 bases between. This CDR3 contains 15 residues. The CDR3 region is CASSLTGASADTQYF. The CDR3 nucleotides read TGTGCCAGCAGCTTAACCGGGGCCAGCGCAGATACGCAGTATTTT.

This rearrangement joins TRBV4-2 to TRBJ2-2, with unresolved D. The CDR3 runs 11 residues. V was trimmed by 3 bases and J by 7 bases, leaving 3 bases between them. The germline V gene encodes CDR1 LGHNA and CDR2 YNFKEQ. Here the CDR3 reads CASSQVGELFF. The CDR3 region has the DNA TGTGCCAGCAGCCAGGTCGGGGAGCTGTTTTTT.

J is TRBJ1-2 and V is TRBV28, with D perhaps matching TRBD1 (5 bases). V lost 3 bases and J 4 bases, leaving 12 bases between the germline ends. The CDR3 loop spans 14 amino acids. Per germline, CDR1 MDHEN and CDR2 SYDVKM. The chain's CDR3 is CASSFSTDAYGYTF. DNA for the CDR3: TGTGCCAGCAGTTTCTCGACAGATGCCTATGGCTACACCTTC.

The chain recombines TRBV30 with TRBJ2-1, with 9 positions matching TRBD2. CDR1 GTSNPN and CDR2 SVGIG come from the germline V gene (reference sequence). J gave up 3 bases and V 8 bases, and 5 bases lay outside the gene matches. This CDR3 has 13 residues. The CDR3 protein is CAATSGNYNEQFF. DNA for the CDR3: TGTGCCGCGACTAGCGGAAACTACAATGAGCAGTTCTTC. Full variable domain (outside the CDR3, taken from reference TRBV30 and TRBJ2-1): SQTIHQWPATLVQPVGSPLSLECTVEGTSNPNLYWYRQAAGRGLQLLFYSVGIGQISSEVPQNLSASRPQDRQFILSSKKLLLSDSGFYLCAATSGNYNEQFFGPGTRLTVL.

The chain recombines TRBV27 with TRBJ1-4, with 8 bases fitting TRBD1. There are 14 residues in the CDR3. Germline CDR1 MNHEY, CDR2 SMNVEV (reference sequence). The ends lost 7 bases at V and 7 bases at J; junction bases unmatched: 8. For the CDR3, the DNA is TGTGCCAGCAACAAACAGGGGGTATCTGAAAAACTGTTTTTT. It is translated as CASNKQGVSEKLFF.

V gene TRBV6-6 combines with J gene TRBJ1-5; the D is unclear. CDR3 length equals 13 residues. Trimming pared 6 bases from V and 2 bases from J, leaving 8 bases between. CDR1 is MNHNY, CDR2 SVGAGI, per germline (reference sequence). The CDR3 reads CASSYNGNQPQHF. In DNA, the CDR3 is TGTGCCAGCAGCTATAACGGCAATCAGCCCCAGCATTTT.

This chain links TRBV7-3 with TRBJ1-1; D unresolved. V was trimmed by 5 bases and J by 2 bases, leaving 6 bases between them. The CDR3 totals 12 residues. Per germline, CDR1 SGHTA and CDR2 FQGTGA. The CDR3, as DNA: TGTGCCAGCAGCCAAGATAACACTGAAGCTTTCTTT. Protein: CASSQDNTEAFF.

This chain joins TRBV6-5 and TRBJ2-7, with TRBD2 matching 9 bases. CDR1 MNHEY and CDR2 SVGAGI come from the germline V gene. V shed 1 base and J 4 bases; nucleotides not matched to a gene: 8. The CDR3 runs to 16 residues. Written as DNA, the CDR3 is TGTGCCAGCAGTTACTTAGGGCGCGGGGGGGCGTACGAGCAGTACTTC. This sequence encodes CASSYLGRGGAYEQYF.

The sample holds a few counts of this clone. The DNA of the CDR3 is TGTGCCAGCAGTGTGATACAATCCGGGACAGTTGGCTACACCTTC. This gives the protein CASSVIQSGTVGYTF. The chain has TRBV7-9 and TRBJ1-2; 7 bases are a match to TRBD1. The V segment lost 6 bases and the J segment 7 bases; nucleotides outside the gene matches: 14. CDR1 and CDR2 (germline): SEHNR, FQNEAQ (reference sequence). The CDR3 has 15 residues.

This clone has only a few counts. The chain recombines TRBV28 with TRBJ1-5; 7 nucleotides match TRBD1. J gave up 4 bases and V 11 bases, and 20 bases lay outside the gene matches. CDR1 MDHEN and CDR2 SYDVKM come from the germline V gene. This CDR3 has 17 residues. The CDR3 DNA sequence: TGTGCCGGGTTCGACAGGGAATCTAGCATAGCAAATCAGCCCCAGCATTTT. Amino acid sequence: CAGFDRESSIANQPQHF.

The sample holds one count of this clone. The CDR3 nucleotides read TGTGCCATCAAACAGGGGATGGACACCGGGGAGCTGTTTTTT. It encodes CAIKQGMDTGELFF. This chain joins TRBV10-3 and TRBJ2-2; 7 bases line up with TRBD1. This CDR3 has 14 amino acids. V lost 7 bases to trimming and J lost 3 bases; unmatched junction nucleotides: 5. From germline, CDR1 is ENHRY and CDR2 SYGVKD.

The genes are TRBV25-1 and TRBJ1-2; D is ambiguous. CDR1 and CDR2 (germline): MGHDK, SYGVNS. The V end was cut by 1 base, the J end by 2 bases, with 8 bases between. This CDR3 has 14 amino acids. The CDR3 DNA sequence: TGTGCCAGCAGTGAATCCAACAGCAACTATGGCTACACCTTC. Translating gives CASSESNSNYGYTF.

This sequence joins TRBV5-6 and TRBJ1-4; 9 nucleotides agree with TRBD1. In germline, CDR1 is SGHDT, CDR2 YYEEEE. CDR3 length: 15 amino acids. V trimming: 3 bases; J trimming: 4 bases; junction bases outside the gene matches: 4. CDR3 bases: TGTGCCAGCAGCTCTACGGACAGGGGTAATGAAAAACTGTTTTTT. It specifies CASSSTDRGNEKLFF.

The CDR3 DNA reads as TGTGCCAGCAGTCTTTTTACGGTAGGGCGGGAAAGCTTAGAGACCCAGTACTTC. Translating gives CASSLFTVGRESLETQYF. The chain carries TRBV28 and TRBJ2-5; possibly TRBD2 for D (6 bases). V shed 5 bases and J shed 4 bases, with 26 bases lying between them. The length of the CDR3 is 18 residues. Germline V lookup: CDR1 MDHEN, CDR2 SYDVKM.

The chain couples TRBV29-1 to TRBJ1-1; TRBD1 is a possible D gene (5 bases). V was shortened by 4 bases and J by 6 bases, with 12 bases between the two germline ends. CDR3 length equals 12 residues. The germline V gene encodes CDR1 SQVTM and CDR2 ANQGSEA. The CDR3 loop reads CSVGRDGAEAFF. CDR3 bases: TGCAGCGTTGGGAGGGACGGGGCTGAAGCTTTCTTT.

There are a few counts of this clone. This sequence joins TRBV5-1 and TRBJ2-5, with D unclear. The germline V and J ends were trimmed by 3 bases and 2 bases, with 8 bases remaining between them. This CDR3 is 13 amino acids long. The germline V gene has CDR1 SGHRS and CDR2 YFSETQ. CDR3 in DNA: TGCGCCAGCAGCTATCCCGGACAAGAGACCCAGTACTTC. It is translated as CASSYPGQETQYF.

Details on this clone: Because the CDR3 is missing its conserved closing phenylalanine or tryptophan, this is likely a read error. This sequence joins TRBV19 and TRBJ1-2; D is unclear. Deletions cut 3 bases from V and 2 bases from J, with 16 bases between. The germline V gene has CDR1 LNHDA and CDR2 SQIVND (reference sequence). The CDR3 extends over 16 amino acids. CDR3 nucleotide sequence: TGTGCCAGTAGTATGCCCGGTGAAGAAGCCAACTATGGCTACACCCTC. Translated, it gives CASSMPGEEANYGYTL.

This clone showed up just once. This rearrangement joins TRBV9 to TRBJ2-5, with D maybe TRBD1 (6 bases). The length of the CDR3 is 16 residues. V lost 3 bases to trimming and J lost 11 bases, with 26 bases between them. Germline loops: CDR1 SGDLS, CDR2 YYNGEE. The CDR3 DNA sequence: TGTGCCAGCAGCGGTTTCCTCCGGGACATCGACTTCGGGCAGTACTTC. Its protein is CASSGFLRDIDFGQYF.

J is TRBJ1-1 and V is TRBV7-9, with unresolved D. V lost 0 bases, J lost 4 bases, and 6 bases lay in between. This CDR3 has 13 amino acids. Germline V gene data show CDR1 as SEHNR and CDR2 as FQNEAQ (reference sequence). The CDR3 spells CASSLAGPTEAFF. CDR3 nucleotide sequence: TGTGCCAGCAGCTTAGCAGGACCCACTGAAGCTTTCTTT.

For the CDR3, the DNA is TGCGCCAGCAGCCAAGACGGTTACAACTATGGCTACACCTTC. Translating it yields CASSQDGYNYGYTF. V is TRBV4-3 and J is TRBJ1-2; no reliable D call. V dropped 0 bases and J dropped 2 bases, with 7 bases sitting between them. Germline V gene data show CDR1 as LGHNA and CDR2 as YSLEER. The length of the CDR3 is 14 residues.

The gene calls are TRBV7-3 and TRBJ2-1; TRBD2 aligns across 7 bases. This CDR3 region has 13 residues. The trim removed 6 bases at V and 3 bases at J, leaving 2 bases unmatched. Germline-derived CDR1 and CDR2 are SGHTA and FQGTGA. The CDR3 region has the DNA TGTGCCAGCAGTACGGGGGGCTACAATGAGCAGTTCTTC. It is translated as CASSTGGYNEQFF.

The chain recombines TRBV5-1 with TRBJ1-6, with 8 bases matching TRBD1. The V gene's germline CDR1 is SGHRS and CDR2 YFSETQ. CDR3 length: 14 amino acids. J lost 7 bases, V lost 4 bases, and 4 bases had no gene match. The CDR3: CASSPQGANSPLHF. For the CDR3, the DNA is TGCGCCAGCAGCCCGCAGGGGGCCAATTCACCCCTCCACTTT.

The rearrangement links TRBV9 to TRBJ1-6, with D tentatively TRBD1 (6 bases). CDR1 is SGDLS, CDR2 YYNGEE, per germline. This CDR3 spans 15 amino acids. Trimming pared 3 bases from V and 13 bases from J, leaving 20 bases between. DNA for the CDR3: TGTGCCAGCAGCGCTATGGAGACAGGACCCCTCCCCCTCCACTTT. It specifies CASSAMETGPLPLHF.

The V gene is TRBV28, the J gene TRBJ2-3; 8 nucleotides agree with TRBD1. The CDR3 spans 15 residues. Unmatched junction bases numbered 5, after V lost 6 bases and J lost 0 bases. The germline CDR1 and CDR2 sequences are MDHEN and SYDVKM. The DNA for the CDR3 is TGTGCCAGCAGACTGGACAGGGTAAGCACAGATACGCAGTATTTT. Protein sequence: CASRLDRVSTDTQYF.

The V call is TRBV10-2, the J call TRBJ2-4, with TRBD1 as a possible D gene (6 bases). The V end was cut by 3 bases, the J end by 4 bases, with 13 bases between. Germline values: CDR1 WSHSY, CDR2 SAAADI. The CDR3 is made up of 15 amino acids. CDR3: CASSEGSGTKNIQYF. CDR3 nucleotides: TGCGCCAGCAGTGAAGGGTCCGGGACAAAAAACATTCAGTACTTC.